Listed below are T cell receptor beta chains from one sample, sequenced in a study of T cells after yellow fever vaccination. TCRdb recomputed calls from the 5' RACE reads with MiXCR, one row per CDR3 protein. Here the sample spans a few hundred thousand distinct CDR3 sequences, around 4.3% being singletons. The sample in question was PBMCs, obtained 15 days after the yellow fever booster vaccination. These receptors were taken from a young man who received the YFV17D yellow fever vaccine. Both conserved end residues are part of each CDR3. Each record gives: D gene, J gene, V gene, CDR3 protein. A D gene is named only where the DNA matches it firmly.

>-|TRBJ2-2|TRBV20-1
CSAKFAGLNTGELFF
>TRBD1|TRBJ2-3|TRBV11-2
CASSFSESQGDF
>-|TRBJ2-1|TRBV29-1
CSVEFHGEMYNEQFF
>-|TRBJ1-2|TRBV9
CASSALGGALGYTF
>-|TRBJ1-1|TRBV20-1
CSASDGFMNTEAFF
>-|TRBJ2-5|TRBV7-6
CASSLAETQYF
>-|TRBJ2-4|TRBV5-1
CASSSTVPKNIQYF
>TRBD1|TRBJ2-6|TRBV2
CASSELRTGSNSGANVLTF
>-|TRBJ2-1|TRBV20-1
CSALYGTAYNEQFF
>-|TRBJ1-5|TRBV4-2
CASSQDRQTNQPQHF
>-|TRBJ2-5|TRBV24-1
CATSDGSSGSYQETQYF
>-|TRBJ2-3|TRBV7-2
CASSFWGGAGDTQYF
>-|TRBJ2-3|TRBV24-1
CATSDLRRSGDTQYF
>-|TRBJ2-7|TRBV6-6
CASSYQAGLYEQYF
>TRBD1|TRBJ2-1|TRBV27
CASSLGQGIHNEQFF
>-|TRBJ1-5|TRBV12-3/TRBV12-4
CASSSRRGSNQPQHF
>TRBD1|TRBJ2-7|TRBV5-1
CASSTTGTGGEYEQYF
>TRBD2|TRBJ2-2|TRBV7-7
CASSLATGGTPGELFF
>TRBD1|TRBJ1-4|TRBV29-1
CSVRIGTGGEKLFF
>-|TRBJ2-6|TRBV20-1
CSARTGASGANVLTF
>-|TRBJ2-1|TRBV5-1
CASSGEPVTIEQFF
>-|TRBJ2-7|TRBV7-9
CASSLEGGPSEQYF
>-|TRBJ2-1|TRBV3-1
CASSQETKSHEQFF
>-|TRBJ1-6|TRBV28
CASSSGPGDSPLHF
>-|TRBJ1-1|TRBV29-1
CSVAAGVRGTEAFF
>TRBD2|TRBJ2-1|TRBV6-2/TRBV6-3
CASSGLDDEQFF
>TRBD1|TRBJ1-1|TRBV9
CASSPWDRWDTEAFF
>-|TRBJ1-1|TRBV12-3/TRBV12-4
CASSPLITEAFF
>-|TRBJ2-5|TRBV10-3
CAISERREETQYF
>-|TRBJ2-3|TRBV28
CASTLGQGTDTQYF
>-|TRBJ2-3|TRBV5-1
CASSPGTIRADTQYF
>-|TRBJ2-2|TRBV27
CASKRLLVGELFF
>-|TRBJ1-5|TRBV12-3/TRBV12-4
CASSLETGQPQHF
>TRBD1|TRBJ1-1|TRBV5-1
CASSLVGTGGAYTEAFF
>TRBD1|TRBJ1-1|TRBV6-5
CASSLTTGGHTEAFF
>TRBD2|TRBJ2-1|TRBV7-2
CASSPLAGGRSYNEQFF
>TRBD2|TRBJ2-1|TRBV7-3
CASSLQSSGYNEQFF
>TRBD1|TRBJ1-6|TRBV7-3
CASSLTTGADSPLHF
>-|TRBJ1-5|TRBV27
CASSFSGPNQPQHF
>-|TRBJ1-2|TRBV2
CASSERAGGLSYGYTF
>TRBD2|TRBJ2-3|TRBV7-9
CASSSPGLGFGTDTQYF
>TRBD1|TRBJ2-7|TRBV7-2
CASSQDRAYYEQYF
>TRBD1|TRBJ2-3|TRBV7-3
CASSVGQGNTDTQYF
>TRBD1|TRBJ2-7|TRBV30
CAWSPQGVDYEQYF
>-|TRBJ2-4|TRBV10-3
CAIGRGAAGGIQYF
>-|TRBJ2-4|TRBV2
CASSEFPPSAKNIQYF
>-|TRBJ2-1|TRBV18
CASSPYDGLALNF
>-|TRBJ1-6|TRBV7-2
CASSLNRIGLGSPLHF
>-|TRBJ2-1|TRBV18
CASSPFLGEQFF
>-|TRBJ1-4|TRBV12-3/TRBV12-4
CASSLVQEGEKLFF
>-|TRBJ2-2|TRBV4-2
CASSPAGGNTGELFF
>-|TRBJ2-5|TRBV24-1
CATSDTTGFQETQYF
>-|TRBJ1-6|TRBV7-9
CASSQTGTPLHF